The 9 T cell receptor beta chains presented below share a single source sample, sequenced in a study of identical twins. TCRdb re-called the 5' RACE reads with MiXCR, one entry per CDR3 protein. The profile shows 200,000 to 250,000 distinct CDR3 sequences, 6% to 8.5% of them singletons. These same records also appear under a second study, on yellow fever vaccine responses in identical twins.

The sequenced sample was CD8+ T cells sorted from blood. The receptor set was obtained from a young woman in good health.

The chain is built from TRBV9 and TRBJ2-3; the D is unclear. The length of the CDR3 is 15 residues. V lost 0 bases and J lost 3, with 11 bases in between. Germline V lookup: CDR1 SGDLS, CDR2 YYNGEE. The CDR3 DNA reads TGTGCCAGCAGCGTAGTCGACCTACGGACAGATACGCAGTATTTT. It encodes CASSVVDLRTDTQYF.

The J gene is TRBJ2-1, the V gene TRBV20-1, with 10 bases lining up with TRBD2. The CDR3 has 13 residues. Losses at the gene ends were 2 bases for V and 10 bases for J; bases not matched to a gene: 5. Looked up from germline, CDR1 is DFQATT and CDR2 is SNEGSKA (reference sequence). CDR3 loop: CSARWDSGREQFF. The CDR3 DNA reads TGCAGTGCTAGATGGGATAGCGGGAGGGAGCAGTTCTTC.

This clonotype has ten or more counts. V gene TRBV7-8 combines with J gene TRBJ1-2, with D hard to call. Germline V gene data show CDR1 as SGHVS and CDR2 as FQNEAQ. The CDR3 runs to 16 residues. V was clipped by 2 bases and J by 4 bases, with 17 bases between them. The CDR3 DNA reads TGTGCCAGCAGCTTAAGGACGGACGAACACACCTATGGCTACACCTTC. The encoded protein is CASSLRTDEHTYGYTF.

This chain links TRBV20-1 with TRBJ2-3; possibly TRBD1 or TRBD2 for D (5 bases each). CDR1 is DFQATT and CDR2 is SNEGSKA in the germline V gene (reference sequence). V was pared by 8 bases and J by 2 bases, with 14 bases between. CDR3 length: 13 residues. Here the CDR3 DNA reads TGCAGTCGTTGGGGACCGGACACAGATACGCAGTATTTT. This encodes CSRWGPDTDTQYF.

The sample holds many counts of this clonotype. This chain uses TRBV5-1 with TRBJ2-3; D gene ambiguous. The ends were cut back, 4 bases at V and 2 bases at J, with 14 bases in the middle. The CDR3 spans 15 residues. CDR1 and CDR2 from the germline V gene are SGHRS and YFSETQ. The CDR3 here is CASSQLSATTDTQYF. The DNA of the CDR3 is TGCGCCAGCAGCCAATTGTCCGCGACCACAGATACGCAGTATTTT.

This chain joins TRBV2 and TRBJ1-4; D is unresolved. The V end was cut by 8 bases, the J end by 0 bases, with 13 bases between. The CDR3 covers 15 residues. Germline V gene lookup returns CDR1 SNHLY and CDR2 FYNNEI. The CDR3 coding sequence is TGTGCCAGCCTCGGAGGCCGCGCAACTAATGAAAAACTGTTTTTT. Translation gives CASLGGRATNEKLFF.

This sequence joins TRBV4-1 and TRBJ2-1; 8 nucleotides align to TRBD1. This CDR3 has 15 residues. The J segment lost 8 bases and the V segment lost 5 bases, leaving 11 bases of the junction unmatched. The germline gives CDR1 MGHRA, CDR2 YSYEKL. The CDR3, as DNA: TGCGCCAGCAGCGACCGGACAGGGCAATTCGATGAGCAGTTCTTC. Residues: CASSDRTGQFDEQFF.

Ten or more counts support this clonotype. The rearrangement joins TRBV5-5 to TRBJ1-1, with a possible D match to TRBD1 (6 bases). The CDR3 sequence is 15 residues long. Trimming took off 5 bases at V and 5 bases at J, with 19 bases between the two ends. Germline V gene data show CDR1 as SGHKS and CDR2 as YYEKEE (reference sequence). The CDR3 nucleotides are TGTGCCAGCAGTTCAATACTATCAGGGGCGACTGAAGCTTTCTTT. It is translated as CASSSILSGATEAFF.

The chain carries TRBV7-6 and TRBJ1-2; 9 bases align to TRBD1. Per the germline V gene, CDR1 is SGHVS and CDR2 is FNYEAQ. V lost 5 bases, J lost 4 bases, and 8 bases stayed unmatched. The CDR3 contains 15 residues. The CDR3 here is CASSPGTGSLYGYTF. The CDR3 DNA is TGTGCCAGCAGCCCCGGGACAGGGAGTCTCTATGGCTACACCTTC.